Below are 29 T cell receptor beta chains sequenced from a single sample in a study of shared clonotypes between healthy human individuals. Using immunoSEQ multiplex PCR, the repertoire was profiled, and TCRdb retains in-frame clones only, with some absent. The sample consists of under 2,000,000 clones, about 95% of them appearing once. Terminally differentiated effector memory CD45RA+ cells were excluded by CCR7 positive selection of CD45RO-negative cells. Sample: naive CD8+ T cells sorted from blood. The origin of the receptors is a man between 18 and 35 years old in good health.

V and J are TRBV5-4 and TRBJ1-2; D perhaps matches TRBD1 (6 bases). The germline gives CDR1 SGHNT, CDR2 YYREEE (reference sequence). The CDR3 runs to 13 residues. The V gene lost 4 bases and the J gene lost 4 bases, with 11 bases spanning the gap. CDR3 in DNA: TGTGCCAGCAGCCAGGACAGAACCTATGGCTACACCTTC. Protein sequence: CASSQDRTYGYTF.

CDR3 sequence reads: CASSQDAGEGTDTQYF. The CDR3 DNA sequence: TGCGCCAGCAGCCAAGATGCGGGAGAGGGCACAGATACGCAGTATTTT. This chain connects TRBV4-1 to TRBJ2-3; 7 nucleotides align to TRBD2. CDR1 and CDR2 (germline): MGHRA, YSYEKL. Trimming at V came to 0 bases and at J to 1 base, leaving 4 bases not matched to a gene. This CDR3 spans 16 amino acids.

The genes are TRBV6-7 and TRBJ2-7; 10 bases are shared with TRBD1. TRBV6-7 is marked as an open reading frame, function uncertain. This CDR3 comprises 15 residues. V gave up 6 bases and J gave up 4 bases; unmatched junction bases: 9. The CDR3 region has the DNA TGTGCCAGCAGCACAAGGACAGGGGGTTGGTACGAGCAGTACTTC. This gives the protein CASSTRTGGWYEQYF.

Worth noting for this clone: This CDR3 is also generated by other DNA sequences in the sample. CDR3 nucleotides: TGTGCCAGCAGTTTAAGAGACTCGAACACTGAAGCTTTCTTT. This codes for CASSLRDSNTEAFF. This chain joins TRBV27 and TRBJ1-1, with unresolved D. The germline V gene has CDR1 MNHEY and CDR2 SMNVEV (reference sequence). The CDR3 is made up of 14 amino acids. Deletions cut 2 bases from V and 1 base from J, with 8 bases between.

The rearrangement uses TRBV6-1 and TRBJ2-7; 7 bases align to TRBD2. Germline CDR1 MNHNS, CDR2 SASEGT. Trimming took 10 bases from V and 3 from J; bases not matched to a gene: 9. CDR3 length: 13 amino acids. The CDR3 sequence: CATWDYFFYEQYF. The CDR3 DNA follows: TGTGCCACCTGGGACTATTTTTTCTACGAGCAGTACTTC.

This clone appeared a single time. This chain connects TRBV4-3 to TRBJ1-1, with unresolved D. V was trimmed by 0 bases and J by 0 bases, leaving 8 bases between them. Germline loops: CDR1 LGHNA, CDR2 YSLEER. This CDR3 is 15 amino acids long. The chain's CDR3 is CASSQERVLNTEAFF. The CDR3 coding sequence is TGCGCCAGCAGCCAAGAACGCGTTCTGAACACTGAAGCTTTCTTT.

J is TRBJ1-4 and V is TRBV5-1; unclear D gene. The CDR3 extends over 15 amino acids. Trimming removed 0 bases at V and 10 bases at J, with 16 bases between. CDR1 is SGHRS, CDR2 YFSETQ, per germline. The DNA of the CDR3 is TGCGCCAGCAGCTTGGGTGAAGGAGGGTATGGAAAACTGTTTTTT. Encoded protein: CASSLGEGGYGKLFF.

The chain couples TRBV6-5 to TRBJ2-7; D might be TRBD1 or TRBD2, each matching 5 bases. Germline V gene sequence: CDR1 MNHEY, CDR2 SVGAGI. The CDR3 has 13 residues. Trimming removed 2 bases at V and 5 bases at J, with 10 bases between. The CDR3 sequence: CASSYGDADEQYF. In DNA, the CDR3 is TGTGCCAGCAGTTACGGGGACGCGGACGAGCAGTACTTC.

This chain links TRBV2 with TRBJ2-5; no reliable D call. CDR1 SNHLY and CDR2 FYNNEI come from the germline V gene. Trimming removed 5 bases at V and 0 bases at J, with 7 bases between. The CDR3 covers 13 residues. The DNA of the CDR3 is TGTGCCAGCAGTTCGTGGGACCAAGAGACCCAGTACTTC. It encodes CASSSWDQETQYF.

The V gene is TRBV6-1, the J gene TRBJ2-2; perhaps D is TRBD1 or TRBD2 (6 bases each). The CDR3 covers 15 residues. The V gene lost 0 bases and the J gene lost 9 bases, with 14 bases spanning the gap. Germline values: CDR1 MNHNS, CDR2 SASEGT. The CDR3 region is CASSEAGGQGRELFF. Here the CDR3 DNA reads TGTGCCAGCAGTGAAGCTGGGGGGCAGGGCCGGGAGCTGTTTTTT.

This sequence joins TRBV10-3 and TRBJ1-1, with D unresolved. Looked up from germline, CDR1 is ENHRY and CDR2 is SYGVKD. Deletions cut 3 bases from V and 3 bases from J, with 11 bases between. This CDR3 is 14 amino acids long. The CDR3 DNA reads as TGTGCCATCAGTGATTCAGGCGGGTACACTGAAGCTTTCTTT. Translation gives CAISDSGGYTEAFF.

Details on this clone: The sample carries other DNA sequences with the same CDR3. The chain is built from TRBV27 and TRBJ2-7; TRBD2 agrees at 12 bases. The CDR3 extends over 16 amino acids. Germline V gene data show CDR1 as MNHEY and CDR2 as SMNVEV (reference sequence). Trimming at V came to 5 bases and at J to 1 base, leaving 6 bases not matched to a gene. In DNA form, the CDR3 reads TGTGCCAGCAGTCCCTCTAGCGGGAGGGTGTCCTACGAGCAGTACTTC. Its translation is CASSPSSGRVSYEQYF.

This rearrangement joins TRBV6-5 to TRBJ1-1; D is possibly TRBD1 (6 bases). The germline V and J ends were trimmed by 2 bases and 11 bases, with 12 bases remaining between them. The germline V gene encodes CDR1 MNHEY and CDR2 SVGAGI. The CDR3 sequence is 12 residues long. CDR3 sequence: CASSYGGLDAFF. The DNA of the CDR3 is TGTGCCAGCAGTTACGGGGGGCTGGATGCTTTCTTT.

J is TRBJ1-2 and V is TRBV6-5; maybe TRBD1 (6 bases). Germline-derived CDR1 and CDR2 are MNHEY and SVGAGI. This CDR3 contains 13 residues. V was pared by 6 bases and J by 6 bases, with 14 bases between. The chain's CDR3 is CASSLQGINGYTF. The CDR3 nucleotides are TGTGCCAGCAGCCTGCAGGGGATCAATGGCTACACCTTC.

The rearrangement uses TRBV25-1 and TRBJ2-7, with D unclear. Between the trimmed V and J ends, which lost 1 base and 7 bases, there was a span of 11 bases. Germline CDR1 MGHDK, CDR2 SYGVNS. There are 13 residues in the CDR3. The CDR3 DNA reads TGTGCCAGCAGTGAATCCATGGTAGGGGAGCAGTACTTC. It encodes CASSESMVGEQYF.

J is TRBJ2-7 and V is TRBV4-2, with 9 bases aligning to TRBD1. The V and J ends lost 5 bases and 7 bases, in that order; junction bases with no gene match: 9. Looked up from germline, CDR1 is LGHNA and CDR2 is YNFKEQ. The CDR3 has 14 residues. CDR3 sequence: CASSSWDREEEQYF. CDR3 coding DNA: TGTGCCAGCAGCTCCTGGGACAGGGAAGAGGAGCAGTACTTC.

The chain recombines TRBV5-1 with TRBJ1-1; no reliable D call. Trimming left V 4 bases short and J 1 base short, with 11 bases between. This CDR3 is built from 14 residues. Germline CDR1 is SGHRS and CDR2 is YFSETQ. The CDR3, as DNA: TGCGCCAGCAGCGGTGGACGGTGGAACACTGAAGCTTTCTTT. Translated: CASSGGRWNTEAFF.

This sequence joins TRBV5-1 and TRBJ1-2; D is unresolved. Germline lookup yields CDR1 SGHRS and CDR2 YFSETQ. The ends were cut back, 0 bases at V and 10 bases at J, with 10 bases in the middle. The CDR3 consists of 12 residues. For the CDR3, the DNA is TGCGCCAGCAGCTTGGGTCGAGTTGACTACACCTTC. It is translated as CASSLGRVDYTF. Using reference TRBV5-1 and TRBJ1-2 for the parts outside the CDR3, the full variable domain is KAGVTQTPRYLIKTRGQQVTLSCSPISGHRSVSWYQQTPGQGLQFLFEYFSETQRNKGNFPGRFSGRQFSNSRSEMNVSTLELGDSALYLCASSLGRVDYTFGSGTRLTVV.

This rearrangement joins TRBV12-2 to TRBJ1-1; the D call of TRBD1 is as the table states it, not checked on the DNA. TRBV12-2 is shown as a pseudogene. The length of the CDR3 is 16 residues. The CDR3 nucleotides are TGTGCAAGTCGCCAGGGCCTGATCCGTCCGGACACTGAAGCTTTCTTT. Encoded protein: CASRQGLIRPDTEAFF.

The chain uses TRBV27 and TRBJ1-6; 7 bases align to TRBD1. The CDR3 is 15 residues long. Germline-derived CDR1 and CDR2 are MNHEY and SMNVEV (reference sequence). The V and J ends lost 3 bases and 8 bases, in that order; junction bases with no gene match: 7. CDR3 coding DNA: TGTGCCAGCAGTTTTCGGACAGGCCTGCATTCACCCCTCCACTTT. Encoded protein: CASSFRTGLHSPLHF.

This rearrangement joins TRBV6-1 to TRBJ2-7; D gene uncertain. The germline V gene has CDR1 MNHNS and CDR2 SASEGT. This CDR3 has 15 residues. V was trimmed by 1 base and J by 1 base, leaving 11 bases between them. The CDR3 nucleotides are TGTGCCAGCAGTGAAGGGACGAGGACGTCCTACGAGCAGTACTTC. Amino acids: CASSEGTRTSYEQYF.

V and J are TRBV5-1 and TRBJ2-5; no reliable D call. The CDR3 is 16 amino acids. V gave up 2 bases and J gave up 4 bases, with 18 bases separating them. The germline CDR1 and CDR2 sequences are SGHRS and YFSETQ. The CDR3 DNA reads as TGCGCCAGCAGCTTTTCAGGCGAGGATTCTGGAGAGACCCAGTACTTC. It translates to CASSFSGEDSGETQYF.

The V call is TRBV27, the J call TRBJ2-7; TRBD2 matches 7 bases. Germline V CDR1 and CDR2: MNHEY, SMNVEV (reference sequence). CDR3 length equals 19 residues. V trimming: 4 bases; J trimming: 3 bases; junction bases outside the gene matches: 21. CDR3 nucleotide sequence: TGTGCCAGCAGTTCTAGGTCCCCAGGTGGGGGTGGCGGGGGCTACGAGCAGTACTTC. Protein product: CASSSRSPGGGGGGYEQYF.

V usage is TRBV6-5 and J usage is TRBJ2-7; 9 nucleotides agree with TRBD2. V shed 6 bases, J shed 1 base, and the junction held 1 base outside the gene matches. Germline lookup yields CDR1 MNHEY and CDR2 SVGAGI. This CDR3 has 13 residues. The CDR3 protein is CASRGLASYEQYF. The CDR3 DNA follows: TGTGCCAGCAGAGGACTAGCGTCCTACGAGCAGTACTTC.

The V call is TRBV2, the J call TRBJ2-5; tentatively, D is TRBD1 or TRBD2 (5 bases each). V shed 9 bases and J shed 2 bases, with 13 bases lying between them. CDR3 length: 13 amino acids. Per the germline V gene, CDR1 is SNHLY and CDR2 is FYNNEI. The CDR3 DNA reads TGTGCCAGTCCGGGACGGCTTCAAGAGACCCAGTACTTC. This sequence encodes CASPGRLQETQYF. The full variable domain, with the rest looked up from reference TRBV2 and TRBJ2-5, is EPEVTQTPSHQVTQMGQEVILRCVPISNHLYFYWYRQILGQKVEFLVSFYNNEISEKSEIFDDQFSVERPDGSNFTLKIRSTKLEDSAMYFCASPGRLQETQYFGPGTRLLVL.

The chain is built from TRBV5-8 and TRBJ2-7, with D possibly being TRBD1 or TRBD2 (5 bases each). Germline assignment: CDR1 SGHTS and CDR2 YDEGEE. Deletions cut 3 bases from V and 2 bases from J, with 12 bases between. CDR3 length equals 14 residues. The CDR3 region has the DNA TGTGCCAGCAGCTCCGGGGACGGAACCTACGAGCAGTACTTC. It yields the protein CASSSGDGTYEQYF.

The CDR3 region has the DNA TGTGCCAGCAGCCCAAGGAGGACAGGATATAACAATGAGCAGTTCTTC. This translates into CASSPRRTGYNNEQFF. The V gene is TRBV9, the J gene TRBJ2-1; TRBD1 agrees at 7 bases. The germline V gene encodes CDR1 SGDLS and CDR2 YYNGEE. Trimming removed 4 bases from V and 5 bases from J; junction bases left unmatched: 12. There are 16 residues in the CDR3.

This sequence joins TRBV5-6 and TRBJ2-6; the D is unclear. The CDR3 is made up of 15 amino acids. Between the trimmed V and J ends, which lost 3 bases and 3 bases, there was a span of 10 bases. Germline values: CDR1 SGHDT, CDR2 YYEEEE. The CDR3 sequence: CASSWAGDGANVLTF. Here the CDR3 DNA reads TGTGCCAGCAGCTGGGCAGGAGATGGGGCCAACGTCCTGACTTTC.

CDR3 sequence: CASSPTRGTGEHEQFF. The CDR3 DNA reads as TGTGCCAGCAGCCCTACGAGGGGAACAGGGGAACATGAGCAGTTCTTC. The chain couples TRBV7-6 to TRBJ2-1; 7 nucleotides agree with TRBD1. Looked up from germline, CDR1 is SGHVS and CDR2 is FNYEAQ. This CDR3 is 16 amino acids long. The V and J ends lost 5 bases and 8 bases, in that order; junction bases with no gene match: 15. Full variable domain (outside the CDR3, taken from reference TRBV7-6 and TRBJ2-1): GAGVSQSPRYKVTKRGQDVALRCDPISGHVSLYWYRQALGQGPEFLTYFNYEAQQDKSGLPNDRFSAERPEGSISTLTIQRTEQRDSAMYRCASSPTRGTGEHEQFFGPGTRLTVL.